Included here is one T cell receptor (beta chain) sequence, with context. The germline V gene has CDR1 SEHNR and CDR2 FQNEAQ (reference sequence). V lost 1 base and J 6 bases, leaving 9 bases between the germline ends. The CDR3 has 13 residues. The sample comes from a study of blood T cell repertoires in COVID-19. Per the original methods: Amplification with reference gene primers provided the estimates of nucleated cell counts. Profiling relied on immunoSEQ multiplex PCR, and the TCRdb table lists in-frame clones only, not all of them. D and trimming were read from the DNA, whereas the V and J calls and clone size are those reported in that table. The sample contains 130,000 or so clones, 87% of which appear only once.

The V and J genes are TRBV7-9 and TRBJ1-1; D possibly corresponds to TRBD1 (5 bases). This receptor was obtained from a man aged 45-60 years with active COVID-19. The sample consisted of peripheral blood. The chain's CDR3 is CASSLGGASEAFF. In DNA, the CDR3 is TGTGCCAGCAGCTTAGGGGGCGCCTCTGAAGCTTTCTTT. Variable domain in full (rest from reference TRBV7-9 and TRBJ1-1): DTGVSQNPRHKITKRGQNVTFRCDPISEHNRLYWYRQTLGQGPEFLTYFQNEAQLEKSRLLSDRFSAERPKGSFSTLEIQRTEQGDSAMYLCASSLGGASEAFFGQGTRLTVV.